This is a list of T cell receptor beta chains from one sample in a study of cytomegalovirus exposure and HLA in healthy donors. Clones were sequenced by immunoSEQ multiplex PCR, and TCRdb holds only the in-frame ones, with some missing. The sample carries 50,000 to 60,000 clones, approximately 80% recorded once. The sequencing input was PBMCs. Every receptor here comes from a female donor in good health and CMV-seronegative. CDR3s include the opening cysteine and the closing phenylalanine or tryptophan. The order of the fields is D gene, CDR3 length, clone size, V gene, J gene, CDR3 DNA, CDR3 protein. D genes are given only for firm matches. Part of the rows lack a size; the others show once, few, many or a class for expanded clones.

d_gene: -; len: 14; abundance: -; v_gene: TRBV5-1; j_gene: TRBJ2-7; CDR3nt: TGCGCCAGCAGAACAACAGGTGGGACCTACGAGCAGTACTTC; CDR3aa: CASRTTGGTYEQYF
d_gene: TRBD2; len: 15; abundance: -; v_gene: TRBV7-6; j_gene: TRBJ2-7; CDR3nt: TGTGCCAGCAGCAAGCTAGCGGGGACCTCGTACGAGCAGTACTTC; CDR3aa: CASSKLAGTSYEQYF
d_gene: TRBD1; len: 17; abundance: -; v_gene: TRBV5-6; j_gene: TRBJ2-5; CDR3nt: TGTGCCAGCAGCTTGGCCGGGACAGGGGTGCCCTTCACCCCCCAGTACTTC; CDR3aa: CASSLAGTGVPFTPQYF
d_gene: -; len: 17; abundance: once; v_gene: TRBV9; j_gene: TRBJ2-2; CDR3nt: TGTGCCAGCTTTGTTTCCGACTCCTTTCTAAGTCCCGGGGAGCTGTTTTTT; CDR3aa: CASFVSDSFLSPGELFF
d_gene: -; len: 14; abundance: -; v_gene: TRBV2; j_gene: TRBJ2-1; CDR3nt: TGTGCCAGCAGGATCAACGGGGGGCCGGATGAGCAGTTCTTC; CDR3aa: CASRINGGPDEQFF
d_gene: TRBD1; len: 13; abundance: -; v_gene: TRBV19; j_gene: TRBJ2-2; CDR3nt: TGTGCCTGCCGGGACAGGGGGACCGGGGAGCTGTTTTTT; CDR3aa: CACRDRGTGELFF
d_gene: -; len: 14; abundance: -; v_gene: TRBV19; j_gene: TRBJ1-2; CDR3nt: TGTGCCAGTTCCTTCATGGGGGGGTCCTATGGCTACACCTTC; CDR3aa: CASSFMGGSYGYTF
d_gene: -; len: 14; abundance: -; v_gene: TRBV7-9; j_gene: TRBJ1-4; CDR3nt: TGTGCCAGCAGCTTAGGACAGACTAATGAAAAACTGTTTTTT; CDR3aa: CASSLGQTNEKLFF
d_gene: -; len: 13; abundance: -; v_gene: TRBV2; j_gene: TRBJ1-2; CDR3nt: TGTGCCAGCAGCCCGGACTTTAACTATGGCTACACCTTC; CDR3aa: CASSPDFNYGYTF
d_gene: -; len: 14; abundance: -; v_gene: TRBV5-1; j_gene: TRBJ2-6; CDR3nt: TGCGCCAGCAGCCCGCTACTTGGGGCCAACGTCCTGACTTTC; CDR3aa: CASSPLLGANVLTF
d_gene: -; len: 13; abundance: -; v_gene: TRBV15; j_gene: TRBJ2-7; CDR3nt: TGTGCCACCAGCAGAGATCAAGGGAGGGAGCAGTACTTC; CDR3aa: CATSRDQGREQYF
d_gene: TRBD2; len: 16; abundance: -; v_gene: TRBV9; j_gene: TRBJ2-3; CDR3nt: TGTGCCAGCAGCGTCGGGACTAGCGGTTACACAGATACGCAGTATTTT; CDR3aa: CASSVGTSGYTDTQYF
d_gene: TRBD2; len: 19; abundance: -; v_gene: TRBV5-5; j_gene: TRBJ2-1; CDR3nt: TGTGCCAGCAGCCTCTCAGGGACTAGCGGTGAGAGTTCCTACAATGAGCAGTTCTTC; CDR3aa: CASSLSGTSGESSYNEQFF
d_gene: -; len: 13; abundance: -; v_gene: TRBV29-1; j_gene: TRBJ1-1; CDR3nt: TGCAGCGTTGAAGATAAGGCGGGCACTGAAGCTTTCTTT; CDR3aa: CSVEDKAGTEAFF
d_gene: TRBD2; len: 18; abundance: -; v_gene: TRBV4-2; j_gene: TRBJ2-1; CDR3nt: TGTGCCAGCAGCCCCAAGCGAGCCGGCGGGGGGACGTACAATGAGCAGTTCTTC; CDR3aa: CASSPKRAGGGTYNEQFF
d_gene: TRBD1; len: 14; abundance: -; v_gene: TRBV6-5; j_gene: TRBJ1-2; CDR3nt: TGTGCCAGCAGTCCTCATGGGGACAGAGATGGCTACACCTTC; CDR3aa: CASSPHGDRDGYTF
d_gene: -; len: 15; abundance: -; v_gene: TRBV25-1; j_gene: TRBJ2-5; CDR3nt: TGTGCCAGCGGGACCTTTGGGACTTTCGGGGAGACCCAGTACTTC; CDR3aa: CASGTFGTFGETQYF
d_gene: -; len: 14; abundance: -; v_gene: TRBV9; j_gene: TRBJ1-2; CDR3nt: TGTGCCAGCAGCCCCTCGGGGGGGGTAGGGGGCTACACCTTC; CDR3aa: CASSPSGGVGGYTF
d_gene: TRBD1; len: 16; abundance: few; v_gene: TRBV18; j_gene: TRBJ1-1; CDR3nt: TGTGCCAGCTCACGCGCCACCGGGACAGCTAACACTGAAGCTTTCTTT; CDR3aa: CASSRATGTANTEAFF
d_gene: -; len: 12; abundance: once; v_gene: TRBV7-2; j_gene: TRBJ1-1; CDR3nt: TGTGCCAGCAGCTTAGTTTTAAGCGAGGCTTTCTTT; CDR3aa: CASSLVLSEAFF
d_gene: TRBD1; len: 15; abundance: -; v_gene: TRBV19; j_gene: TRBJ1-2; CDR3nt: TGTGCCAGTTCCATACCGGGACAGGGGTCCTATGGCTACACCTTC; CDR3aa: CASSIPGQGSYGYTF
d_gene: TRBD1; len: 14; abundance: -; v_gene: TRBV30; j_gene: TRBJ1-2; CDR3nt: TGTGCCTGGCAACGACAGGGGCAGAGTGGTGGCTACACCTTC; CDR3aa: CAWQRQGQSGGYTF
d_gene: TRBD1; len: 17; abundance: -; v_gene: TRBV5-5; j_gene: TRBJ1-2; CDR3nt: TGTGCCAGCAGCAATTCAGGGGGCGACATATTAAGTAGTGGCTACACCTTC; CDR3aa: CASSNSGGDILSSGYTF
d_gene: TRBD1; len: 13; abundance: -; v_gene: TRBV18; j_gene: TRBJ1-1; CDR3nt: TGTGCCAGCTCACCGGGACAGGGAACTGAAGCTTTCTTT; CDR3aa: CASSPGQGTEAFF
d_gene: TRBD1; len: 14; abundance: few; v_gene: TRBV6-5; j_gene: TRBJ1-6; CDR3nt: TGTGCCAGCCAAAGACAGGGGGCCTTTTCACCCCTCCACTTT; CDR3aa: CASQRQGAFSPLHF
d_gene: TRBD1; len: 14; abundance: few; v_gene: TRBV2; j_gene: TRBJ2-7; CDR3nt: TGTGCCAGCAGGGGGGAGGACAGGGGTTACGAGCAGTACTTC; CDR3aa: CASRGEDRGYEQYF
d_gene: -; len: 12; abundance: -; v_gene: TRBV10-3; j_gene: TRBJ1-2; CDR3nt: TGTGCCATCAGTGAGCCGGACAAAGCCTACACCTTC; CDR3aa: CAISEPDKAYTF
d_gene: -; len: 13; abundance: -; v_gene: TRBV6-5; j_gene: TRBJ1-1; CDR3nt: TGTGCCAGCAGTTACGAGGAGAACACTGAAGCTTTCTTT; CDR3aa: CASSYEENTEAFF
d_gene: -; len: 12; abundance: -; v_gene: TRBV7-6; j_gene: TRBJ1-1; CDR3nt: TGTGCCAGCAGCTTCGGGGATACTGAAGCTTTCTTT; CDR3aa: CASSFGDTEAFF
d_gene: TRBD1; len: 13; abundance: -; v_gene: TRBV2; j_gene: TRBJ1-5; CDR3nt: TGTGCCAGCAGGGGGACAGGGAAGAAGCCCCAGCATTTT; CDR3aa: CASRGTGKKPQHF
d_gene: TRBD2; len: 18; abundance: -; v_gene: TRBV10-1; j_gene: TRBJ2-5; CDR3nt: TGCGCCAGCAGTGAGTCGATCGACCTGACTAGCGGGAAAGAGACCCAGTACTTC; CDR3aa: CASSESIDLTSGKETQYF
d_gene: TRBD1; len: 15; abundance: -; v_gene: TRBV7-2; j_gene: TRBJ1-5; CDR3nt: TGTGCCAGCAGCGCCCCAGGACAGGCCAATCAGCCCCAGCATTTT; CDR3aa: CASSAPGQANQPQHF
d_gene: TRBD2; len: 13; abundance: -; v_gene: TRBV19; j_gene: TRBJ2-3; CDR3nt: TGTGCCAGTAGGCGGGGGTTGGCAGATACGCAGTATTTT; CDR3aa: CASRRGLADTQYF
d_gene: -; len: 18; abundance: -; v_gene: TRBV19; j_gene: TRBJ2-5; CDR3nt: TGTGCCAGTAGTCGGGGACTGACCAGGGTCCTTTCTAGAGGGACCCAGTACTTC; CDR3aa: CASSRGLTRVLSRGTQYF
d_gene: TRBD1; len: 15; abundance: -; v_gene: TRBV18; j_gene: TRBJ2-7; CDR3nt: TGTGCCAGCTCTCCGACAGGGGGAGGGTCCTACGAGCAGTACTTC; CDR3aa: CASSPTGGGSYEQYF
d_gene: -; len: 14; abundance: -; v_gene: TRBV6-1; j_gene: TRBJ1-2; CDR3nt: TGTGCCAGCAATCAAAGGGCAGGGAACTATGGCTACACCTTC; CDR3aa: CASNQRAGNYGYTF
d_gene: -; len: 14; abundance: few; v_gene: TRBV7-9; j_gene: TRBJ1-4; CDR3nt: TGTGCCAGCCGTCTTCGCGATGGAGGGGAAAAACTGTTTTTT; CDR3aa: CASRLRDGGEKLFF
d_gene: -; len: 13; abundance: -; v_gene: TRBV2; j_gene: TRBJ1-2; CDR3nt: TGTGCCAGCAGCAGGACAGAGAACTATGGCTACACCTTC; CDR3aa: CASSRTENYGYTF
d_gene: -; len: 15; abundance: -; v_gene: TRBV7-2; j_gene: TRBJ1-1; CDR3nt: TGTGCCAGCAGTTCTTCCCCTCAGGGGAGGGCTGAAGCTTTCTTT; CDR3aa: CASSSSPQGRAEAFF
d_gene: -; len: 14; abundance: -; v_gene: TRBV6-6; j_gene: TRBJ1-2; CDR3nt: TGTGCCAGCAGTTACTCGGGAGGGTTGGGAGGCTACACCTTC; CDR3aa: CASSYSGGLGGYTF
d_gene: TRBD2; len: 16; abundance: -; v_gene: TRBV2; j_gene: TRBJ2-3; CDR3nt: TGTGCCAGCAGTGAATGGCGGGGGGGCCTCGGAGATACGCAGTATTTT; CDR3aa: CASSEWRGGLGDTQYF
d_gene: -; len: 9; abundance: few; v_gene: TRBV7-9; j_gene: TRBJ1-1; CDR3nt: TGTGCCAGCAGCAATAGAAGCACCTTT; CDR3aa: CASSNRSTF
d_gene: TRBD2; len: 14; abundance: once; v_gene: TRBV9; j_gene: TRBJ2-3; CDR3nt: TGTGCCAGCAGCGCTCGGACTAGCGGGGGGGCGCAGTATTTT; CDR3aa: CASSARTSGGAQYF
d_gene: -; len: 12; abundance: once; v_gene: TRBV4-3; j_gene: TRBJ1-5; CDR3nt: TGCGCCAGCAGCCCCCGGGAGAAGCCCCAGCATTTT; CDR3aa: CASSPREKPQHF
d_gene: -; len: 13; abundance: -; v_gene: TRBV6-5; j_gene: TRBJ1-1; CDR3nt: TGTGCCAGCAGTGAACGCCAGGGGCGTGAAGCTTTCTTT; CDR3aa: CASSERQGREAFF
d_gene: TRBD1; len: 18; abundance: -; v_gene: TRBV19; j_gene: TRBJ1-4; CDR3nt: TGTGCCAGTACTAGGGGTCCGGGACAGGCTGCAACTAATGAAAAACTGTTTTTT; CDR3aa: CASTRGPGQAATNEKLFF
d_gene: TRBD1; len: 14; abundance: -; v_gene: TRBV6-5; j_gene: TRBJ1-2; CDR3nt: TGTGCCAGCAGTTACTCGACAGGGGGCTATGGCTACACCTTC; CDR3aa: CASSYSTGGYGYTF